The clone carrying this TCR beta chain showed up just once. CDR3 length equals 16 residues. V lost 0 bases to trimming and J lost 2 bases; unmatched junction nucleotides: 5. Germline loops: CDR1 SGHTA, CDR2 FQGNSA. In the authors' methods: Nucleated cell counts were estimated from reference gene primer amplification. Sequencing used immunoSEQ multiplex PCR; TCRdb keeps in-frame clones, though not all of them. V and J calls and clone size are as listed in that table; D and trimming were resolved from the DNA. Of approximately 75,000 clones in the sample, roughly 88% were seen once. The sample comes from a study of blood T cell repertoires in COVID-19. Across the study: Collection of acute and convalescent COVID-19 samples took place in the United States, Italy and Spain. The analysed material was cDNA or gDNA that came from T cells, B-cell-depleted T cells, or PBMCs.

Sequencing was performed on peripheral blood. The sequence came from a woman aged 50 to 60 with acute or convalescent COVID-19. The chain couples TRBV7-2 to TRBJ2-7; 9 nucleotides agree with TRBD2. The CDR3 reads CASSLAWRGGAYEQYF. The CDR3 coding sequence is TGTGCCAGCAGCTTAGCTTGGCGGGGGGGGGCCTACGAGCAGTACTTC. The variable domain in full, with the rest retrieved from reference TRBV7-2 and TRBJ2-7, is GAGVSQSPSNKVTEKGKDVELRCDPISGHTALYWYRQSLGQGLEFLIYFQGNSAPDKSGLPSDRFSAERTGGSVSTLTIQRTQQEDSAVYLCASSLAWRGGAYEQYFGPGTRLTVT.